A selection of T cell receptor beta chains follows, all from one sample in a study of shared clonotypes between healthy human individuals. Produced via immunoSEQ multiplex PCR; TCRdb's table is partial and in-frame only. The sample comprises about 2 million clones, over 85% of which are singletons, and under 0.15% rests with the top ten. Material: naive CD4+ T cells sorted from blood. The receptor source for this set is a man younger than 35 in good health. Each CDR3 is given with its conserved first and last residue. The D gene is left open where the match is weak. Where a row states a size, it is once, few, many or the class of an expanded clone; other rows omit it.

CASSDSRNTQYF | TGTGCCAGCTCGGACAGCAGAAATACGCAGTATTTT | - | - | TRBJ2-3 | TRBV6-1 | 12
CASSPSRDSLAKNIQYF | TGTGCCAGCAGCCCCTCTCGGGACTCCTTAGCCAAAAACATTCAGTACTTC | - | once | TRBJ2-4 | TRBV5-4 | 17
CASSQEGPNTGELFF | TGCGCCAGCAGCCAAGAAGGGCCGAACACCGGGGAGCTGTTTTTT | - | - | TRBJ2-2 | TRBV4-3 | 15
CAISADGNTGELFF | TGTGCCATCAGTGCGGACGGAAACACCGGGGAGCTGTTTTTT | - | - | TRBJ2-2 | TRBV10-3 | 14
CAWSVNRKGDSPLHF | TGTGCCTGGAGTGTGAATAGAAAAGGGGATTCACCCCTCCACTTT | - | - | TRBJ1-6 | TRBV30 | 15
CSVSGTVLYEQYF | TGCAGCGTTTCAGGGACAGTCCTCTACGAGCAGTACTTC | TRBD1 | once | TRBJ2-7 | TRBV29-1 | 13
CASSQVWRGPGDTQYF | TGCGCCAGCAGCCAAGTCTGGAGGGGGCCGGGAGATACGCAGTATTTT | - | - | TRBJ2-3 | TRBV4-3 | 16
CAWRRPGQGLNTIYF | TGTGCCTGGAGGCGACCGGGACAGGGTTTAAACACCATATATTTT | TRBD1 | - | TRBJ1-3 | TRBV30 | 15
CATSRDPTASSNYGYTF | TGTGCCACCAGCAGAGATCCGACAGCCTCTTCTAACTATGGCTACACCTTC | - | - | TRBJ1-2 | TRBV15 | 17
CASSPRALAGYRDTQYF | TGTGCCAGCAGCCCCCGGGCACTAGCGGGATATCGAGATACGCAGTATTTT | TRBD2 | - | TRBJ2-3 | TRBV7-2 | 17
CASSPWRFSGNTIYF | TGTGCCAGCAGCCCGTGGAGGTTTTCTGGAAACACCATATATTTT | - | - | TRBJ1-3 | TRBV11-2 | 15
CASSLGLAGGQETQYF | TGCGCCAGCAGCCTCGGACTAGCGGGGGGGCAAGAGACCCAGTACTTC | TRBD2 | once | TRBJ2-5 | TRBV5-1 | 16
CASREYTGWTNEKLFF | TGTGCCAGCAGGGAGTACACAGGGTGGACTAATGAAAAACTGTTTTTT | - | - | TRBJ1-4 | TRBV2 | 16
CAWSVKGFEQFF | TGTGCCTGGAGTGTAAAGGGCTTCGAGCAGTTCTTC | - | - | TRBJ2-1 | TRBV30 | 12
CASSWGRTAILPQQYF | TGTGCCAGCAGCTGGGGGCGGACAGCGATTTTACCTCAGCAGTACTTC | - | once | TRBJ2-7 | TRBV5-6 | 16
CASSRPTGDLSEQYF | TGTGCCAGCAGTCGACCGACTGGGGACCTTTCCGAGCAGTACTTC | - | - | TRBJ2-7 | TRBV11-2 | 15
CAISESSGGLDEQFF | TGTGCCATCAGTGAGTCTTCAGGGGGTCTGGATGAGCAGTTCTTC | TRBD1 | - | TRBJ2-1 | TRBV10-3 | 15
CASSLGTGCIQETQYF | TGTGCCAGCAGCTTAGGGACAGGGTGTATCCAAGAGACCCAGTACTTC | TRBD1 | once | TRBJ2-5 | TRBV7-9 | 16
CASSLRGGINSPLHF | TGTGCCAGCAGCTTACGTGGAGGAATAAATTCACCCCTCCACTTT | - | once | TRBJ1-6 | TRBV7-2 | 15
CASSQGQGPTGANVLTF | TGCGCCAGCAGCCAAGGACAGGGTCCCACTGGGGCCAACGTCCTGACTTTC | TRBD1 | - | TRBJ2-6 | TRBV4-1 | 17
CASSLTGSQETQYF | TGTGCCAGCAGCTTAACCGGGAGTCAAGAGACCCAGTACTTC | - | - | TRBJ2-5 | TRBV7-9 | 14
CAWRSTNSYEQYF | TGTGCCTGGAGATCTACAAACTCCTACGAGCAGTACTTC | - | - | TRBJ2-7 | TRBV30 | 13
CASSSGTGVGYTF | TGTGCCAGCAGTTCCGGGACAGGGGTAGGCTACACCTTC | TRBD1 | - | TRBJ1-2 | TRBV28 | 13
CASSLTESNQPQHF | TGTGCCAGCAGCTTAACGGAAAGCAATCAGCCCCAGCATTTT | - | - | TRBJ1-5 | TRBV7-9 | 14
CASSSGQGFIGYTF | TGCGCCAGCAGCTCGGGACAGGGGTTCATTGGCTACACCTTC | TRBD1 | - | TRBJ1-2 | TRBV5-1 | 14
CASGLAGDNEQFF | TGCGCCAGCGGTCTAGCGGGGGACAATGAGCAGTTCTTC | TRBD2 | - | TRBJ2-1 | TRBV10-1 | 13
CASRVTDSGSYNEQFF | TGTGCCAGTAGGGTTACCGATAGCGGCTCCTACAATGAGCAGTTCTTC | - | few | TRBJ2-1 | TRBV19 | 16
CAWGQGYQPQHF | TGTGCCTGGGGACAGGGGTATCAGCCCCAGCATTTT | TRBD1 | - | TRBJ1-5 | TRBV30 | 12
CASSVEPNTEAFF | TGCGCCAGCAGTGTCGAGCCAAACACTGAAGCTTTCTTT | - | - | TRBJ1-1 | TRBV10-2 | 13
CASTLRVGGRTDTQYF | TGTGCCAGCACCCTGCGGGTGGGAGGGCGGACAGATACGCAGTATTTT | TRBD2 | - | TRBJ2-3 | TRBV7-2 | 16
CAGRDSSYEQYF | TGCGCCGGAAGGGACAGCTCCTACGAGCAGTACTTC | TRBD1 | - | TRBJ2-7 | TRBV10-2 | 12
CASGRLGAAADTQYF | TGTGCCAGCGGCCGCCTAGGTGCAGCGGCAGATACGCAGTATTTT | - | - | TRBJ2-3 | TRBV14 | 15
CASSPTGGPENYNSPLHF | TGTGCCAGCAGCCCGACGGGGGGGCCTGAAAATTATAATTCACCCCTCCACTTT | - | - | TRBJ1-6 | TRBV9 | 18
CASSLLGHNTEAFF | TGTGCCAGCAGTTTATTGGGCCACAACACTGAAGCTTTCTTT | - | - | TRBJ1-1 | TRBV27 | 14
CAWSTGGGSYNEQFF | TGTGCCTGGAGCACAGGGGGAGGCTCCTACAATGAGCAGTTCTTC | TRBD1 | - | TRBJ2-1 | TRBV30 | 15
CASSYSGGSSGNTIYF | TGTGCCAGCAGTTACTCAGGGGGCAGCTCTGGAAACACCATATATTTT | TRBD1 | - | TRBJ1-3 | TRBV6-5 | 16
CASSPESRGDQPQHF | TGTGCCAGCTCACCAGAATCCAGGGGGGATCAGCCCCAGCATTTT | TRBD1 | - | TRBJ1-5 | TRBV18 | 15
CAISAGGFEQYF | TGTGCCATCAGTGCCGGGGGGTTCGAGCAGTACTTC | TRBD2 | - | TRBJ2-7 | TRBV10-3 | 12
CAFFPDRQNSPLHF | TGTGCCTTCTTCCCGGACAGACAGAATTCACCCCTCCACTTT | - | - | TRBJ1-6 | TRBV6-4 | 14
CASSGLRSDEQYF | TGTGCCAGCAGTGGACTTCGGAGCGACGAGCAGTACTTC | - | - | TRBJ2-7 | TRBV2 | 13
CASSSTGEETQYF | TGCGCCAGCAGCTCTACAGGCGAAGAGACCCAGTACTTC | - | - | TRBJ2-5 | TRBV5-1 | 13
CAISKGENTEAFF | TGTGCCATCAGTAAAGGGGAGAACACTGAAGCTTTCTTT | - | - | TRBJ1-1 | TRBV10-3 | 13
CASSFYGQGASANQHF | TGTGCCAGCAGCTTTTATGGACAGGGGGCGTCGGCGAACCAGCATTTT | TRBD1 | - | TRBJ1-5 | TRBV7-9 | 16
CASSMPRSGTEAFF | TGTGCCAGTAGTATGCCCAGGTCTGGCACTGAAGCTTTCTTT | - | - | TRBJ1-1 | TRBV19 | 14
CASSLTASGSYEQYF | TGTGCCAGCAGCTTAACGGCTAGCGGATCCTACGAGCAGTACTTC | TRBD2 | - | TRBJ2-7 | TRBV7-9 | 15
CASSPSQGNGYTF | TGTGCCAGCTCCCCTTCACAGGGAAATGGCTACACCTTC | - | few | TRBJ1-2 | TRBV18 | 13
CAISESRDEQYF | TGTGCCATCAGTGAGTCACGGGACGAGCAGTACTTC | - | - | TRBJ2-7 | TRBV10-3 | 12
CASSTSGKGSYEQYF | TGTGCCAGTAGTACGAGCGGAAAGGGCTCCTACGAGCAGTACTTC | - | - | TRBJ2-7 | TRBV19 | 15
CASRKGGGVTDTQYF | TGTGCCAGCAGGAAAGGTGGGGGTGTCACAGATACGCAGTATTTT | - | - | TRBJ2-3 | TRBV6-4 | 15
CAWSATWTSGSSYEQYF | TGTGCCTGGAGTGCCACATGGACTAGCGGGAGCTCCTACGAGCAGTACTTC | TRBD2 | - | TRBJ2-7 | TRBV30 | 17
CASSVSGGNTEAFF | TGTGCCAGCAGTGTGTCAGGGGGGAACACTGAAGCTTTCTTT | TRBD1 | - | TRBJ1-1 | TRBV2 | 14